A selection of T cell receptor beta chains follows, all from one sample in a study of cytomegalovirus exposure and HLA in healthy donors. Here immunoSEQ multiplex PCR was the method, and the copy in TCRdb shows in-frame clones only, minus some. The data show some 130,000 clones, with 70% seen just once and roughly 2% held by the top ten. The specimen was PBMCs. These receptors came from an older woman in good health and CMV-seropositive. CDR3s include the opening cysteine and the closing phenylalanine or tryptophan. A D gene is named only where the DNA matches it firmly. Size tells how often a clone was seen (once, few, many) or the class of an expanded clone, and some rows leave it out.

J | D | size | V | DNA | CDR3
TRBJ2-4 | - | few | TRBV19 | TGTGCCAGTAGTGACAGTTCCCTCTCCAAAAGGGTGAAGTACTTC | CASSDSSLSKRVKYF
TRBJ1-1 | - | few | TRBV5-6 | TGTGCCAGCAGCTTTAGGAGGGCCGAAGCTTTCTTT | CASSFRRAEAFF
TRBJ1-2 | - | - | TRBV27 | TGTGCCAGCAGCCCCAGAGGTCTTGCCGGCTACACCTTC | CASSPRGLAGYTF
TRBJ1-1 | - | few | TRBV5-1 | TGCGCCAGCAGCTTGGGGGCAGGGCTGAACACTGAAGCTTTCTTT | CASSLGAGLNTEAFF
TRBJ2-5 | TRBD1 | - | TRBV6-6 | TGTGCCAGCAGTAGGGACAGTGGAGAGACCCAGTACTTC | CASSRDSGETQYF
TRBJ2-2 | TRBD2 | - | TRBV9 | TGTGCCAGCAGCGTAGCCGGTAGCGGGAAATCCGGGGAGCTGTTTTTT | CASSVAGSGKSGELFF
TRBJ2-3 | - | - | TRBV6-1 | TGTGCCAGCAGTGAACGGGTAAATACGCAGTATTTT | CASSERVNTQYF
TRBJ1-2 | - | - | TRBV28 | TGTGCCAATTCCGCCGCGGGGCTTAACTATGGCTACACCTTC | CANSAAGLNYGYTF
TRBJ2-7 | TRBD2 | - | TRBV6-1 | TGTGCCAGCAGTGGGTCACGGCTAGCGGGAGCCTACGAGCAGTACTTC | CASSGSRLAGAYEQYF
TRBJ2-7 | TRBD1 | - | TRBV28 | TGTGCCAGCAGCCGTAGACAGGGGGCATCTAACGAGCAGTACTTC | CASSRRQGASNEQYF
TRBJ1-1 | - | - | TRBV11-2 | TGTGCCAGCAGCTTAGCTGAGGATTCCACTGAAGCTTTCTTT | CASSLAEDSTEAFF
TRBJ1-1 | TRBD1 | - | TRBV28 | TGTGCCAGCAGTCCAACGACAGGGTACGTGACTGAAGCTTTCTTT | CASSPTTGYVTEAFF
TRBJ1-2 | TRBD1 | once | TRBV19 | TGTGCCAGTAGTATGGACAGGCCCATTAACTATGGCTACACCTTC | CASSMDRPINYGYTF
TRBJ2-7 | TRBD1 | - | TRBV2 | TGTGCCAGCAGTGAGAGGGGGCAGCTTTACTCCTACGAGCAGTACTTC | CASSERGQLYSYEQYF
TRBJ1-1 | - | - | TRBV6-5 | TGTGCCAGCAGTGCTTTGGAGGGGAACACTGAAGCTTTCTTT | CASSALEGNTEAFF
TRBJ1-5 | - | - | TRBV10-2 | TGCGCCAGCAGTGGACAGAGCAATCAGCCCCAGCATTTT | CASSGQSNQPQHF
TRBJ2-3 | TRBD1 | - | TRBV27 | TGTGCCAGCAGTCGGGGACAGGGAAACACAGATACGCAGTATTTT | CASSRGQGNTDTQYF
TRBJ1-4 | TRBD1 | few | TRBV29-1 | TGCAGCGTTTCCGGGACAGGGGCCGGTTATGAAAAACTGTTTTTT | CSVSGTGAGYEKLFF
TRBJ2-3 | - | few | TRBV29-1 | TGCAGCGTTTTAGGGCTTGGCGCGGAAGGGGGCACAGATACGCAGTATTTT | CSVLGLGAEGGTDTQYF
TRBJ1-2 | TRBD1 | - | TRBV6-1 | TGTGCCAGCAGTGAAGCTACGCAGGGGGCCGGCTATGGCTACACCTTC | CASSEATQGAGYGYTF
TRBJ2-7 | - | - | TRBV25-1 | TGTGCCAGCGTAAGGAGCGGCTCCTACGAGCAGTACTTC | CASVRSGSYEQYF
TRBJ1-1 | TRBD1 | - | TRBV29-1 | TGCAGCGGGCGTGCAGGGGGCGCGAACACTGAAGCTTTCTTT | CSGRAGGANTEAFF
TRBJ1-2 | - | - | TRBV7-9 | TGTGCCAGCAGCCCCCAGTCCGGGGTTCTAGGCTACACCTTC | CASSPQSGVLGYTF
TRBJ1-3 | TRBD1 | - | TRBV11-2 | TGTGCCAGCAGCCTGGGACAGGGCAACACCATATATTTT | CASSLGQGNTIYF
TRBJ2-2 | - | - | TRBV2 | TGTGCCAGCAGTGAACTAGAAAGGGGGGAGCTGTTTTTT | CASSELERGELFF
TRBJ1-1 | - | few | TRBV18 | TGTGCCAGCTCAACCACGACAGGGAACACTGAAGCTTTCTTT | CASSTTTGNTEAFF
TRBJ1-2 | TRBD1 | - | TRBV6-1 | TGTGCCAGCAGTGTCGACAGGGCGAATGGCTACACCTTC | CASSVDRANGYTF
TRBJ1-2 | - | - | TRBV5-1 | TGCGCCAGCAGCTTCACAGGGAACTATGGCTACACCTTC | CASSFTGNYGYTF
TRBJ2-7 | - | - | TRBV10-3 | TGTGCCATCAGTGGACAGTCCTACGAGCAGTACTTC | CAISGQSYEQYF
TRBJ2-5 | TRBD1 | - | TRBV18 | TGTGCCAGCTCACCCCAAACGGACAGGATAGAGACCCAGTACTTC | CASSPQTDRIETQYF
TRBJ2-6 | - | - | TRBV29-1 | TGCAGCGTGGCGACAGGTTCTGGGGCCAACGTCCTGACTTTC | CSVATGSGANVLTF
TRBJ2-1 | TRBD1 | - | TRBV5-6 | TGTGCCAGCAGCTTAACAGGGGGATTATACAATGAGCAGTTCTTC | CASSLTGGLYNEQFF
TRBJ1-1 | - | few | TRBV29-1 | TGCAGCGTCTTTGACACTGAAGCTTTCTTT | CSVFDTEAFF
TRBJ2-7 | - | - | TRBV5-6 | TGTGCCAGCAGCTTGGCAGGCTCCTACGAGCAGTACTTC | CASSLAGSYEQYF
TRBJ2-7 | TRBD1 | - | TRBV2 | TGTGCCAGCAGGGACAGGGGCGGGGACGAGCAGTACTTC | CASRDRGGDEQYF
TRBJ1-5 | TRBD1 | - | TRBV7-8 | TGTGCCAGCAGCTCCTTGGGACAGACGAATCAGCCCCAGCATTTT | CASSSLGQTNQPQHF
TRBJ2-7 | TRBD1 | - | TRBV2 | TGTGCCAGCACCTCCAGGGACAGCAGAAGCTCCTACGAGCAGTACTTC | CASTSRDSRSSYEQYF
TRBJ1-2 | TRBD1 | - | TRBV28 | TGTGCCAGCAGTTCCCCCCTGGAGGGGGCACTTAAAGGCTACACCTTC | CASSSPLEGALKGYTF
TRBJ2-1 | TRBD2 | few | TRBV16 | TGTGCCAGCAGCCAATTCACTAGCGGGAGAACCAATGAGCAGTTCTTC | CASSQFTSGRTNEQFF
TRBJ2-7 | TRBD2 | - | TRBV6-6 | TGTGCCAGCACCCGAGAAGCGGGAGGGACCTACGAGCAGTACTTC | CASTREAGGTYEQYF
TRBJ1-4 | - | - | TRBV4-2 | TGTGCCAGCAGCCAAGCGGGGGTGGGCGAAAAACTGTTTTTT | CASSQAGVGEKLFF
TRBJ1-4 | TRBD1 | once | TRBV28 | TGTGCCAGCAGTACGGGACAGGCGAATGAAAAACTGTTTTTT | CASSTGQANEKLFF
TRBJ2-7 | TRBD1 | few | TRBV28 | TGTGCCAGCAGTCCCACGGCGGACAGGGGGCACTACGAGCAGTACTTC | CASSPTADRGHYEQYF
TRBJ2-1 | TRBD2 | - | TRBV10-3 | TGTGCCATCACTCCGGGGGGGGGCTACAATGAGCAGTTCTTC | CAITPGGGYNEQFF
TRBJ1-1 | - | - | TRBV19 | TGTGCCAGTAGTGGTAGTCGGCTAGGGGACACTGAAGCTTTCTTT | CASSGSRLGDTEAFF
TRBJ1-5 | - | - | TRBV5-4 | TGTGCCAGCAGCCCCGGGGGCAATCAGCCCCAGCATTTT | CASSPGGNQPQHF
TRBJ2-3 | TRBD2 | few | TRBV29-1 | TGCAGCGTTCTGACTAGCGGGAGAACAGATACGCAGTATTTT | CSVLTSGRTDTQYF
TRBJ2-1 | TRBD2 | - | TRBV6-5 | TGTGCCAGCAGTTTCCTAGCGGGCCACAATGAGCAGTTCTTC | CASSFLAGHNEQFF
TRBJ2-3 | TRBD2 | - | TRBV4-2 | TGTGCCAGCAGCCCCCCCGGGGGGGCTAGCACAGATACGCAGTATTTT | CASSPPGGASTDTQYF
TRBJ1-2 | - | - | TRBV28 | TGTGCCAGCAGTACTGGTCTCTATGGCTACACCTTC | CASSTGLYGYTF
TRBJ2-5 | - | - | TRBV5-4 | TGTGCCAGCAGCTTAAGGGAGCCCCAAGAGACCCAGTACTTC | CASSLREPQETQYF
TRBJ1-1 | - | - | TRBV28 | TGTGCCAGCACTCCCAACAGGGTCACTGAAGCTTTCTTT | CASTPNRVTEAFF
TRBJ2-6 | TRBD1 | - | TRBV2 | TGTGCCAGCATTTTACAGGGGGCATCTGGGGCCAACGTCCTGACTTTC | CASILQGASGANVLTF